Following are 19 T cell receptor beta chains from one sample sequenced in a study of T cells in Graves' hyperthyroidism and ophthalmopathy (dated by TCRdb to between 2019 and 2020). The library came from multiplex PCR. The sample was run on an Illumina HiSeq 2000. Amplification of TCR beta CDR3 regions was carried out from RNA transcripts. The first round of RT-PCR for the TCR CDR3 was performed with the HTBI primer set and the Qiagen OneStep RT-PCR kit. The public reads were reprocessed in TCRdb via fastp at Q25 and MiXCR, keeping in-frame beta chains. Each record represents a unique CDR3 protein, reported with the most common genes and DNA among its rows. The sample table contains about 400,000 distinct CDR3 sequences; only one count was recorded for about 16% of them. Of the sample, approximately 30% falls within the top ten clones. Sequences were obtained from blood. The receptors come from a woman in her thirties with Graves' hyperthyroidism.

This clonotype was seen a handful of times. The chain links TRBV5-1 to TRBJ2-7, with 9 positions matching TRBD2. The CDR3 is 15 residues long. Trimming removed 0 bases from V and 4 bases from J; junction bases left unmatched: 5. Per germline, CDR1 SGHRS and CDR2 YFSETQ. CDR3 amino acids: CASSLGLAGQYEQYF. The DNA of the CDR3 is TGCGCCAGCAGCTTGGGCCTAGCGGGACAATACGAGCAGTACTTC.

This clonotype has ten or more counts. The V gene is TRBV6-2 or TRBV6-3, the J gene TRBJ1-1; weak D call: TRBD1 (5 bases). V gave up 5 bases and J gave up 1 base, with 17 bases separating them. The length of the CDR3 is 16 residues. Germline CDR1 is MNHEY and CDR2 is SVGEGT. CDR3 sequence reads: CASSTIRGPKNTEAFF. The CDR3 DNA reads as TGTGCCAGCAGTACAATACGGGGACCCAAGAACACTGAAGCTTTCTTT.

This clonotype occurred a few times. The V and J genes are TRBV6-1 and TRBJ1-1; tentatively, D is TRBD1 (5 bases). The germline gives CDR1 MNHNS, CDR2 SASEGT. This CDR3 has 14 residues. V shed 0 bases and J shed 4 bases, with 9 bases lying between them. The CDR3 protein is CASSEAPGRTEAFF. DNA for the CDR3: TGTGCCAGCAGTGAAGCGCCGGGGCGCACTGAAGCTTTCTTT.

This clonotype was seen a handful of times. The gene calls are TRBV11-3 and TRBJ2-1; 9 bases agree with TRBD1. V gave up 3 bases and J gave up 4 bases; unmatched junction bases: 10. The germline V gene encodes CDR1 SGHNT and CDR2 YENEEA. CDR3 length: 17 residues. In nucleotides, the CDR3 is TGTGCCAGCAGCTTGGGGACAGGGAGAGCGAAGTACAATGAGCAGTTCTTC. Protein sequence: CASSLGTGRAKYNEQFF.

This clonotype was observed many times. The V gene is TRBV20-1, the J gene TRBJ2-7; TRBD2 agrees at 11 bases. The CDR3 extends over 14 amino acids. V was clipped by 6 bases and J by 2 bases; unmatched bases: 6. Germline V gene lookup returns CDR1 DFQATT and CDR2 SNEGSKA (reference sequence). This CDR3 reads CSALIAGGPYEQYF. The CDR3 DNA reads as TGCAGTGCACTTATAGCGGGAGGGCCCTACGAGCAGTACTTC.

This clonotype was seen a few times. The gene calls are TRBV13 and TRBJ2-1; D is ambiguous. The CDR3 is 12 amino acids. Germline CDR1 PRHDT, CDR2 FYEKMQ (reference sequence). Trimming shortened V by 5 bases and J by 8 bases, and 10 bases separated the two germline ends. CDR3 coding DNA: TGTGCCAGCAGCCAGAATAAATATGAGCAGTTCTTC. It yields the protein CASSQNKYEQFF.

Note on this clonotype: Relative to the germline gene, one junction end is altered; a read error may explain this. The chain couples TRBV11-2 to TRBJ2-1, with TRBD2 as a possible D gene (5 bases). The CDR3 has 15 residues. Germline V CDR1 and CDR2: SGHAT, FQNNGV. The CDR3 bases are TGTGCCAGTAGCCTGCAACTAGTCCCCTACAATGGGCAGTTCTTC. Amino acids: CASSLQLVPYNGQFF.

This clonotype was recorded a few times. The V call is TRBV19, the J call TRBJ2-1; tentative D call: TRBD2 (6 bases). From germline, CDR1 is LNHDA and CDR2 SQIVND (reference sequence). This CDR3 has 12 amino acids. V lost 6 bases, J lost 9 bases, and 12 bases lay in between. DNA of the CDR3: TGTGCCAGTAGACATGGGAGGTGTGAGCAGTTCTTC. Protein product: CASRHGRCEQFF.

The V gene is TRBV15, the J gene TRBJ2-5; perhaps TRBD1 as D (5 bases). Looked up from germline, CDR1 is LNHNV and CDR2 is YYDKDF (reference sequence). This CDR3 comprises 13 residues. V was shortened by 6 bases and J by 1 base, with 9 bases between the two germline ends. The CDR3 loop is CATRRTPQETQYF. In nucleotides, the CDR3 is TGTGCCACCAGAAGGACACCCCAAGAGACCCAGTACTTC.

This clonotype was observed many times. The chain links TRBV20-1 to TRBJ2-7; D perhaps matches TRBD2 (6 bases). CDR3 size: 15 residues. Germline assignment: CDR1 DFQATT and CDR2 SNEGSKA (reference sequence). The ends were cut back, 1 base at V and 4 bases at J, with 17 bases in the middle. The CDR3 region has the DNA TGCAGTGCTAGAGTCGCGACCGGGACTGAGTACGAGCAGTACTTC. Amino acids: CSARVATGTEYEQYF.

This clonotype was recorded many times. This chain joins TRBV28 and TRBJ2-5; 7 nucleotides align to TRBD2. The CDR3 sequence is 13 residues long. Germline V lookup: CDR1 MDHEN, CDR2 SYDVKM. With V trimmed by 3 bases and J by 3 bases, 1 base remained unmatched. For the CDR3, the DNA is TGTGCCAGCAGTTTCGCGGGAGAAGAGACCCAGTACTTC. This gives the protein CASSFAGEETQYF.

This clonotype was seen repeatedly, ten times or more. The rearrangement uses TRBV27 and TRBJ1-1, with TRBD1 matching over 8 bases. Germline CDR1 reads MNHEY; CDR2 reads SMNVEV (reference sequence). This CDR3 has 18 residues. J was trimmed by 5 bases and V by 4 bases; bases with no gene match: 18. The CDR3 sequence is CASSSGQGRWFGLTEAFF. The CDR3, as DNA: TGTGCCAGCAGTTCCGGACAGGGCCGCTGGTTCGGGCTTACTGAAGCTTTCTTT.

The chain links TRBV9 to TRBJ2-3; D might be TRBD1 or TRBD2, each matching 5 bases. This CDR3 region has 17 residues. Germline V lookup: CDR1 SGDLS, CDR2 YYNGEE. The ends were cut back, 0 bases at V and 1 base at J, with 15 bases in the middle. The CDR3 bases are TGTGCCAGCAGCGTAGCTACGCCGGGGACGGGCACAGATACGCAGTATTTT. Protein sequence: CASSVATPGTGTDTQYF.

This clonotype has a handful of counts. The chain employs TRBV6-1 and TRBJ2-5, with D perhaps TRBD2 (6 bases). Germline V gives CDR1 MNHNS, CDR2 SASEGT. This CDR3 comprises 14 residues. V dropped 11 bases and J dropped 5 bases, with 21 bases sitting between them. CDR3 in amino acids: CAGQRREWDETQYF. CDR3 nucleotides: TGTGCCGGGCAAAGGAGGGAGTGGGACGAGACCCAGTACTTC.

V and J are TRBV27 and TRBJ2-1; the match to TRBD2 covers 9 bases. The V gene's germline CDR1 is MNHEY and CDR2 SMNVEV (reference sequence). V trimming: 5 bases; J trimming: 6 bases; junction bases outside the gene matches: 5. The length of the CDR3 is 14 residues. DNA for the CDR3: TGTGCCAGCAGTAGGCTAGCGGGAAGCAATGAGCAGTTCTTC. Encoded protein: CASSRLAGSNEQFF.

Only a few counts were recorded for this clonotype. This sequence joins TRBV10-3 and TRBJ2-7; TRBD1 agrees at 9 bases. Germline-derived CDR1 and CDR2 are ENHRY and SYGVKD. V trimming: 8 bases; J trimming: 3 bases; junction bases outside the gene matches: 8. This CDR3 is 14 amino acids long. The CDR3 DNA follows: TGTGCCATCGGGGGGACAGGGTCCTACTACGAGCAGTACTTC. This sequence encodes CAIGGTGSYYEQYF.

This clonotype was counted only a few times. The CDR3 DNA is TGTGCCAGCAGTGAATTTCGGACACAGATGAACACTGAAGCTTTCTTT. Translating it yields CASSEFRTQMNTEAFF. The chain has TRBV6-1 and TRBJ1-1; D possibly corresponds to TRBD1 (5 bases). Between the trimmed V and J ends, which lost 2 bases and 0 bases, there was a span of 13 bases. The germline V gene encodes CDR1 MNHNS and CDR2 SASEGT. The CDR3 is made up of 16 amino acids.

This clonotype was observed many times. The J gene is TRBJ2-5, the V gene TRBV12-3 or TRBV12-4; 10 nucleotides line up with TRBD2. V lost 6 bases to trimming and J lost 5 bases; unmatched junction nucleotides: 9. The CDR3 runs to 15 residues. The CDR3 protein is CASSSHPSGSETQYF. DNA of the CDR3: TGTGCCAGCAGCTCCCATCCTAGCGGGAGTGAGACCCAGTACTTC.

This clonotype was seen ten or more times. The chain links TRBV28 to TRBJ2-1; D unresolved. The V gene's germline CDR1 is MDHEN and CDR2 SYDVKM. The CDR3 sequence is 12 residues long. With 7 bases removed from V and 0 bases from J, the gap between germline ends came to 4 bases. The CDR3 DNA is TGTGCCAGCATTAGCTCCTACAATGAGCAGTTCTTC. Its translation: CASISSYNEQFF.